Following are 26 T cell receptor beta chains from one sample sequenced in a study of blood T cell repertoires in COVID-19. Data came from immunoSEQ multiplex PCR; TCRdb stores just in-frame clones and leaves some out. The sample holds around 220,000 clones, around 83% seen once. Sequencing was done on a sample of peripheral blood. These receptors were taken from a woman of 80 years or more with COVID-19, enrolled during active disease.

The chain has TRBV27 and TRBJ1-2, with 8 bases aligning to TRBD1. The V segment lost 2 bases and the J segment 5 bases; nucleotides outside the gene matches: 7. Germline V gene data show CDR1 as MNHEY and CDR2 as SMNVEV (reference sequence). This CDR3 is 15 amino acids long. CDR3 region: CASSLDRTGLYGYTF. The CDR3 nucleotides are TGTGCCAGCAGTTTAGATAGGACAGGGCTGTATGGCTACACCTTC.

The V call is TRBV6-1, the J call TRBJ1-1; maybe TRBD1 (5 bases). From germline, CDR1 is MNHNS and CDR2 SASEGT. The CDR3 contains 16 residues. V lost 2 bases, J lost 0 bases, and 13 bases lay in between. The CDR3 DNA follows: TGTGCCAGCAGTGAACCCCTGGCAGGGATGAACACTGAAGCTTTCTTT. This encodes CASSEPLAGMNTEAFF.

The V and J genes are TRBV28 and TRBJ1-1; TRBD1 might be the D (5 bases). This CDR3 has 14 residues. Per germline, CDR1 MDHEN and CDR2 SYDVKM. V lost 3 bases and J 0 bases, leaving 8 bases between the germline ends. In DNA, the CDR3 is TGTGCCAGCAGTTTTGTAGGGGTGAACACTGAAGCTTTCTTT. Protein product: CASSFVGVNTEAFF.

The rearrangement links TRBV27 to TRBJ1-6; unclear D gene. Germline loops: CDR1 MNHEY, CDR2 SMNVEV (reference sequence). The V end was cut by 3 bases, the J end by 7 bases, with 7 bases between. The CDR3 totals 13 residues. Here the CDR3 DNA reads TGTGCCAGCAGTTTTCACGGGAATTCACCCCTCCACTTT. It encodes CASSFHGNSPLHF.

V gene TRBV18 combines with J gene TRBJ2-5; 9 nucleotides match TRBD1. The V segment lost 1 base and the J segment 4 bases; nucleotides outside the gene matches: 10. CDR1 KGHSH and CDR2 LQKENI come from the germline V gene. CDR3 length equals 17 residues. CDR3 sequence reads: CASSPQGGGTGTETQYF. DNA for the CDR3: TGTGCCAGCTCACCACAGGGCGGCGGGACAGGGACAGAGACCCAGTACTTC.

CDR3 coding DNA: TGTGCCAGCAGTCTGGACAGCGACTATGGCTACACCTTC. This translates into CASSLDSDYGYTF. J is TRBJ1-2 and V is TRBV12-3 or TRBV12-4; the D gene is possibly TRBD1 (6 bases). Deletions cut 5 bases from V and 3 bases from J, with 10 bases between. The CDR3 sequence is 13 residues long.

This clone has only one observation. V usage is TRBV12-3 or TRBV12-4 and J usage is TRBJ2-3; D is perhaps TRBD2 (5 bases). V dropped 7 bases and J dropped 7 bases, with 12 bases sitting between them. The CDR3 covers 12 residues. This CDR3 reads CASTRVEYTQYF. The CDR3 nucleotides are TGTGCCAGCACGAGGGTTGAGTATACGCAGTATTTT.

This chain links TRBV20-1 with TRBJ1-2; D gene ambiguous. The CDR3 is 14 amino acids. V was clipped by 3 bases and J by 5 bases, with 16 bases between them. CDR1 and CDR2 (germline): DFQATT, SNEGSKA (reference sequence). CDR3 residues: CSASRQVLLYGYTF. The CDR3 bases are TGCAGTGCTAGTAGGCAGGTCCTACTGTATGGCTACACCTTC.

The sample holds one count of this clone. The chain carries TRBV5-1 and TRBJ1-2; TRBD1 matches 7 bases. CDR1 SGHRS and CDR2 YFSETQ come from the germline V gene. V shed 4 bases and J 6 bases; nucleotides not matched to a gene: 6. The length of the CDR3 is 13 residues. The CDR3 region has the DNA TGCGCCAGCAGCATCCGACAGGGTAATGGCTACACCTTC. This translates into CASSIRQGNGYTF. The full variable domain, with the rest looked up from reference TRBV5-1 and TRBJ1-2, is KAGVTQTPRYLIKTRGQQVTLSCSPISGHRSVSWYQQTPGQGLQFLFEYFSETQRNKGNFPGRFSGRQFSNSRSEMNVSTLELGDSALYLCASSIRQGNGYTFGSGTRLTVV.

V usage is TRBV2 and J usage is TRBJ1-6; 9 bases are a match to TRBD1. This CDR3 region has 20 residues. V was pared by 0 bases and J by 6 bases, with 15 bases of the junction left unmatched. Per germline, CDR1 SNHLY and CDR2 FYNNEI. CDR3 DNA: TGTGCCAGCAGTGAAGCGCGAGGGGACAGGGTTATCCGTCGTAATTCACCCCTCCACTTT. Translating gives CASSEARGDRVIRRNSPLHF.

This clone has a single count. This chain joins TRBV5-3 and TRBJ2-5; 8 bases line up with TRBD1. TRBV5-3 is reported as an ORF; its role is uncertain. After removal of 2 bases from V and 5 bases from J, the junction contained 5 bases not matched to a gene. The CDR3 has 14 amino acids. The CDR3, as DNA: TGTGCCAGAAGCTTTTCAGGGGGCGAGGAGACCCAGTACTTC. Translated, it gives CARSFSGGEETQYF.

This chain connects TRBV7-2 to TRBJ1-2, with 7 bases that match TRBD1. The V gene end was trimmed by 5 bases and the J gene end by 3 bases; junction bases not matched to a gene: 6. The CDR3 contains 14 residues. Germline values: CDR1 SGHTA, CDR2 FQGNSA. Here the CDR3 reads CASSPAGTDYGYTF. CDR3 coding DNA: TGTGCCAGCAGCCCCGCCGGGACAGACTATGGCTACACCTTC.

This chain links TRBV5-1 with TRBJ1-1; D remains ambiguous. Germline assignment: CDR1 SGHRS and CDR2 YFSETQ. The CDR3 consists of 11 residues. The V end was cut by 0 bases, the J end by 11 bases, with 8 bases between. CDR3 nucleotides: TGCGCCAGCAGCTTGGCCCGTGCGGCTTTCTTT. This encodes CASSLARAAFF.

The CDR3 loop reads CASSSAAGSRETQYF. Here the CDR3 DNA reads TGTGCCAGCAGCTCCGCAGCGGGGAGCCGGGAGACCCAGTACTTC. The chain has TRBV9 and TRBJ2-5, with 7 positions matching TRBD2. V lost 4 bases, J lost 5 bases, and 11 bases stayed unmatched. The germline V gene encodes CDR1 SGDLS and CDR2 YYNGEE. CDR3 size: 15 residues.

V usage is TRBV4-3 and J usage is TRBJ2-3; 8 nucleotides align to TRBD2. J was trimmed by 3 bases and V by 4 bases; bases with no gene match: 9. The CDR3 is 16 residues long. Germline lookup yields CDR1 LGHNA and CDR2 YSLEER. In DNA, the CDR3 is TGCGCCAGCAGCCCCGAAGTACGCGGGAGGACAGATACGCAGTATTTT. Its translation is CASSPEVRGRTDTQYF.

The chain combines TRBV19 with TRBJ1-1; D is uncertain. V lost 7 bases to trimming and J lost 5 bases, with 5 bases between them. Germline loops: CDR1 LNHDA, CDR2 SQIVND (reference sequence). The CDR3 runs 10 residues. The CDR3 DNA follows: TGTGCCAGTATCGGGACTGAAGCTTTCTTT. Residues: CASIGTEAFF.

The rearrangement links TRBV11-2 to TRBJ1-3; 9 bases agree with TRBD1. V was clipped by 5 bases and J by 2 bases; unmatched bases: 4. The CDR3 has 15 amino acids. Germline-derived CDR1 and CDR2 are SGHAT and FQNNGV. CDR3 amino acids: CASSRGQGTGNTIYF. CDR3 nucleotide sequence: TGTGCCAGCAGCCGAGGACAGGGGACTGGAAACACCATATATTTT.

The V gene is TRBV7-3, the J gene TRBJ1-2; D perhaps matches TRBD1 (6 bases). Trimming removed 1 base at V and 3 bases at J, with 12 bases between. This CDR3 contains 15 residues. From germline, CDR1 is SGHTA and CDR2 FQGTGA. This CDR3 reads CASSLSPGAHYGYTF. As DNA, the CDR3 is TGTGCCAGCAGCTTAAGCCCAGGGGCCCACTATGGCTACACCTTC.

The V call is TRBV28, the J call TRBJ2-1; D uncertain. V lost 4 bases and J 10 bases, leaving 8 bases between the germline ends. Germline assignment: CDR1 MDHEN and CDR2 SYDVKM. The CDR3 spans 11 residues. This CDR3 reads CASSSLEEQFF. CDR3 nucleotide sequence: TGTGCCAGCAGTTCTCTTGAGGAGCAGTTCTTC. Filled out from reference TRBV28 and TRBJ2-1, the complete variable domain reads DVKVTQSSRYLVKRTGEKVFLECVQDMDHENMFWYRQDPGLGLRLIYFSYDVKMKEKGDIPEGYSVSREKKERFSLILESASTNQTSMYLCASSSLEEQFFGPGTRLTVL.

The chain links TRBV19 to TRBJ2-3; 9 nucleotides match TRBD2. The CDR3 length is 14 residues. Germline-derived CDR1 and CDR2 are LNHDA and SQIVND (reference sequence). Germline trimming cut 4 bases from V and 4 bases from J; bases unmatched to any gene: 3. The CDR3 is CASSSSGGPDTQYF. For the CDR3, the DNA is TGTGCCAGTAGTAGTAGCGGGGGCCCAGATACGCAGTATTTT.

This chain links TRBV2 with TRBJ2-7; 9 positions match TRBD1. The J segment lost 7 bases and the V segment lost 6 bases, leaving 10 bases of the junction unmatched. This CDR3 is built from 14 residues. In germline, CDR1 is SNHLY, CDR2 FYNNEI. The chain's CDR3 is CASRPPGQGGEQYF. As DNA, the CDR3 is TGTGCCAGCAGGCCCCCGGGACAGGGAGGAGAGCAGTACTTC.

This clone was detected a few times. J is TRBJ1-6 and V is TRBV30; D might be TRBD1 (6 bases). This CDR3 region has 16 residues. The V and J ends lost 3 bases and 1 base respectively, with 13 bases between them. The germline V gene has CDR1 GTSNPN and CDR2 SVGIG (reference sequence). The CDR3 coding sequence is TGTGCCTGGAGCCGGGGACAAGCTTCCTATAATTCACCCCTCCACTTT. Its translation is CAWSRGQASYNSPLHF.

This sequence joins TRBV13 and TRBJ2-5, with D possibly being TRBD1 (6 bases). Trimming took 4 bases from V and 2 from J, leaving 17 bases between them. Germline V lookup: CDR1 PRHDT, CDR2 FYEKMQ (reference sequence). This CDR3 is 16 amino acids long. The CDR3 here is CASSSRIYQGQETQYF. Here the CDR3 DNA reads TGTGCCAGCAGCTCCAGAATTTACCAGGGGCAAGAGACCCAGTACTTC.

The chain joins TRBV11-3 to TRBJ2-7; D is perhaps TRBD1 (6 bases). V dropped 4 bases and J dropped 5 bases, with 12 bases sitting between them. Germline V lookup: CDR1 SGHNT, CDR2 YENEEA. The length of the CDR3 is 13 residues. CDR3 sequence (DNA): TGTGCCAGCAGCTCCGAACAGGGTCACGAGCAGTACTTC. Protein sequence: CASSSEQGHEQYF.

This clone was seen only once. The chain couples TRBV5-6 to TRBJ1-1; no clear D gene. CDR1 and CDR2 (germline): SGHDT, YYEEEE. Trimming stripped 1 base from V and 1 base from J, with 11 bases between. The CDR3 length is 15 residues. The CDR3 coding sequence is TGTGCCAGCAGCTTGTATAGGTCAGGGAACACTGAAGCTTTCTTT. Protein product: CASSLYRSGNTEAFF.

This clone was detected once. The chain couples TRBV24-1 to TRBJ1-1; D unclear. This CDR3 spans 13 amino acids. The germline CDR1 and CDR2 sequences are KGHDR and SFDVKD. Trimming shortened V by 8 bases and J by 4 bases, and 13 bases separated the two germline ends. The chain's CDR3 is CATTMNEGTEAFF. In DNA, the CDR3 is TGTGCCACCACCATGAATGAGGGCACTGAAGCTTTCTTT.